This T cell receptor beta chain appears in the sequencing data of a study of blood T cell repertoires in COVID-19. On the study more broadly: In each case, the material was cDNA or gDNA derived from T cells, B-cell-depleted T cells, or PBMCs.

The CDR3 loop spans 17 amino acids. J lost 1 base, V lost 0 bases, and 4 bases had no gene match. CDR1 is SGHNT, CDR2 YYREEE, per germline (reference sequence). Those who participated ranged in age from roughly 18 to 90 years and resided in approximately 23 US areas. Self-reported history from a screening survey and questionnaire set each donor's cohort. As handled by the study authors: For nucleated cells, counts were estimated from reference gene primer amplification. The data were produced by immunoSEQ multiplex PCR, yet TCRdb's version contains in-frame clones alone and is incomplete. For V, J and clone size, that table is used; D and trimming come from the DNA. The sample lists roughly 300,000 clones; roughly 90% were seen once. With regard to this clone: This same CDR3 is encoded by further DNA sequences in the sample.

This chain joins TRBV5-4 and TRBJ2-6; TRBD1 matches at 7 bases. The material sequenced was PBMCs or T cells enriched from blood (not recorded which). The TCR sequence derives from a woman in her twenties or thirties who had recovered from COVID-19. The CDR3 DNA reads TGTGCCAGCAGCTTGGGGACAGGACGGTCTGGGGCCAACGTCCTGACTTTC. Translating it yields CASSLGTGRSGANVLTF.